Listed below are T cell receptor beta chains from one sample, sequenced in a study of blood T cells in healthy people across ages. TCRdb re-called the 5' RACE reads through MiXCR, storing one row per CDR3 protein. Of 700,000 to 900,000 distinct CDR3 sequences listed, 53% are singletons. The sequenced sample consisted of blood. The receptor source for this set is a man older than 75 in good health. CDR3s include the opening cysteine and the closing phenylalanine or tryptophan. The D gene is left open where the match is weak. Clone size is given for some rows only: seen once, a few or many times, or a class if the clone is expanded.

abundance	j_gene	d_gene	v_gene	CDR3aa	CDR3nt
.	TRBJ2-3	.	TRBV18	CASSPMLEGTDTQYF	TGTGCCAGCTCACCAATGCTGGAGGGGACAGATACGCAGTATTTT
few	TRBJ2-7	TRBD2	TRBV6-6	CASTLAGGKHEQYF	TGTGCCAGCACACTAGCGGGAGGGAAACACGAGCAGTACTTC
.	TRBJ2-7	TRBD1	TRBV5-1	CASSSQGSYEQYF	TGTGCCAGCAGTTCACAGGGGTCCTACGAGCAGTACTTC
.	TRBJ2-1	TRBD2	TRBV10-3	CAISASQREGNEQFF	TGTGCCATCAGTGCTTCCCAGCGGGAGGGAAATGAGCAGTTCTTC
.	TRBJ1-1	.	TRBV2	CASYEREYKLNTEAFF	TGTGCCAGCTACGAAAGGGAGTACAAGTTGAACACTGAAGCTTTCTTT
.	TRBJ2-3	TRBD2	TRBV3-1	CASSQDPTSGTHTQYF	TGTGCCAGCAGCCAAGATCCGACTAGCGGGACCCATACGCAGTATTTT
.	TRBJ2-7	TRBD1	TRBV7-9	CAWSGQGYEQYF	TGTGCCTGGTCGGGACAGGGCTACGAGCAGTACTTC
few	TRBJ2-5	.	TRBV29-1	CSAQGTKETQYF	TGCAGCGCCCAGGGAACCAAAGAGACCCAGTACTTC
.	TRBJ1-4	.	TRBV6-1	CASSERKGKLFF	TGTGCCAGCAGTGAAAGGAAGGGCAAACTGTTTTTT
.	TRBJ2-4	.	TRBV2	CATAQDIQYF	TGTGCCACCGCTCAGGACATTCAGTACTTC
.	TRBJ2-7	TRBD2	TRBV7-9	CASSPRTSGSFNEQYF	TGTGCCAGCAGCCCCAGGACTAGCGGGAGCTTCAACGAGCAGTACTTC
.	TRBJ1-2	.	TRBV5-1	CASQATPADGYTF	TGCGCCAGCCAAGCCACGCCTGCTGATGGCTACACCTTC
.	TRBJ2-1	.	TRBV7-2	CASNFTGAREQFF	TGTGCCAGCAACTTCACGGGGGCCAGGGAGCAGTTCTTC
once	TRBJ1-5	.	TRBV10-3	CAISESRKSNQPQHF	TGTGCCATCAGTGAGTCGAGGAAGAGCAATCAGCCCCAGCATTTT
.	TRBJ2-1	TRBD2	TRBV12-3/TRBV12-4	CASSLAVAGGINEQFF	TGTGCCAGCAGTTTAGCGGTCGCGGGAGGGATAAATGAGCAGTTCTTC
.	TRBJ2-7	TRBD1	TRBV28	CASTPGGILYEQYF	TGTGCCAGCACCCCAGGGGGCATCCTCTACGAGCAGTACTTC
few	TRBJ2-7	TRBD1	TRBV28	CASSSRFTDRRSYEQYF	TGTGCCAGCAGTTCAAGATTTACGGACAGGCGCTCCTACGAGCAGTACTTC
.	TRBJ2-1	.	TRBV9	CASSAPTRYEQFF	TGTGCCAGCAGCGCGCCGACTAGGTATGAGCAGTTCTTC
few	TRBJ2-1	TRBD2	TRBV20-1	CSASPSGGYNEQFF	TGCAGTGCTAGCCCTAGCGGGGGCTACAATGAGCAGTTCTTC
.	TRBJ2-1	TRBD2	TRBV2	CASSRGTSGRGNEQFF	TGTGCCAGCAGCCGGGGGACTAGCGGGAGAGGTAATGAGCAGTTCTTC
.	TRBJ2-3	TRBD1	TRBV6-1	CASRAGQGAIDTQYF	TGTGCCAGCAGGGCGGGACAGGGGGCAATAGATACGCAGTATTTT
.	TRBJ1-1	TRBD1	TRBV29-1	CSVSRQGEIAFF	TGCAGCGTTAGCCGACAGGGTGAGATTGCTTTCTTT
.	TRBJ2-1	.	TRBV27	CASSLSHYNEQFF	TGTGCCAGCAGTTTATCTCACTACAATGAGCAGTTCTTC
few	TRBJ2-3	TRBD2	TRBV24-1	CATSDPRLAGVNSDTQYF	TGTGCCACCAGTGACCCGCGACTAGCGGGAGTCAATTCAGATACGCAGTATTTT
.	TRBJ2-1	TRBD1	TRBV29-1	CSDWTGAIYNEQFF	TGCAGCGACTGGACAGGGGCCATTTACAATGAGCAGTTCTTC
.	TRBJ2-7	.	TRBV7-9	CASSAYYGQYF	TGTGCCAGCAGCGCGTACTACGGGCAGTACTTC
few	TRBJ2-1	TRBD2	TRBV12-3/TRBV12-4	CASTFGLAGDNEQFF	TGTGCCAGCACCTTCGGACTAGCGGGGGACAATGAGCAGTTCTTC
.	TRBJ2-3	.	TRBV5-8	CASSPELGSSTDTQYF	TGTGCCAGCAGCCCCGAACTAGGATCTAGCACAGATACGCAGTATTTT
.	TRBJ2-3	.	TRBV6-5	CASTGRATDTQYF	TGTGCCTCGACCGGTCGGGCCACAGATACGCAGTATTTT
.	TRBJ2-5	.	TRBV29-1	CSVEDLGGARNNEQYF	TGCAGCGTTGAAGATCTGGGGGGCGCTAGAAACAATGAGCAGTACTTC
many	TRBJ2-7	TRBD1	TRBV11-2	CASSYDRGGYEQYF	TGTGCCAGCAGCTATGACAGGGGAGGCTACGAGCAGTACTTC
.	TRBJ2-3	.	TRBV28	CASSDFLDTQYF	TGTGCCAGCAGTGATTTCTTAGATACGCAGTATTTT
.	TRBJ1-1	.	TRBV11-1	CASSLGGIEAFF	TGTGCCAGCAGCTTAGGTGGGATTGAAGCTTTCTTT